The 8 T cell receptor beta chains below were found in one sample sequenced in a study of T-cell reconstitution after alpha-beta-depleted transplantation in children. Preparation of the TCRbeta library used unique molecular identifiers. TCRdb reanalysed the PCR reads using MiXCR and keeps one entry per CDR3 protein. The table lists 200,000 to 300,000 distinct CDR3 sequences, roughly 24% of them singletons, with 2% to 3% in the top ten. The starting material was PBMCs, obtained before TCRalphabeta/CD19-depleted stem cell transplant. The origin of the receptors is a girl aged 2 to 9 with Fanconi anemia, due to receive a stem cell transplant.

The chain couples TRBV25-1 to TRBJ2-7; D possibly corresponds to TRBD1 (5 bases). The CDR3 sequence is 14 residues long. The germline gives CDR1 MGHDK, CDR2 SYGVNS. V lost 0 bases to trimming and J lost 2 bases, with 8 bases between them. The CDR3 here is CASSEYQGPYEQYF. CDR3 DNA: TGTGCCAGCAGTGAATATCAGGGTCCCTACGAGCAGTACTTC.

This clonotype showed up just a few times. The V gene is TRBV3-1, the J gene TRBJ2-7, with 7 bases aligning to TRBD2. Looked up from germline, CDR1 is LGHDT and CDR2 is YNNKEL (reference sequence). V lost 5 bases to trimming and J lost 6 bases; unmatched junction nucleotides: 10. This CDR3 spans 14 amino acids. Written as DNA, the CDR3 is TGTGCCAGCAGCGTGGGCGGGAGAGTCGGCGAGCAGTACTTC. This translates into CASSVGGRVGEQYF.

This clonotype was picked up many times. This rearrangement joins TRBV20-1 to TRBJ1-1; no definite D call. Trimming left V 6 bases short and J 0 bases short, with 14 bases between. This CDR3 is 14 amino acids long. Germline V gene lookup returns CDR1 DFQATT and CDR2 SNEGSKA (reference sequence). The CDR3 spells CSARRAAMNTEAFF. CDR3 coding DNA: TGCAGTGCACGGAGGGCGGCCATGAACACTGAAGCTTTCTTT.

The chain joins TRBV5-1 to TRBJ2-7; 7 nucleotides align to TRBD1. V was pared by 4 bases and J by 3 bases, with 4 bases of the junction left unmatched. Germline assignment: CDR1 SGHRS and CDR2 YFSETQ. The CDR3 has 13 residues. CDR3 DNA: TGCGCCAGCAGCAAGCCAGGGGGCTACGAGCAGTACTTC. Translation gives CASSKPGGYEQYF.

This clonotype was seen only a few times. The rearrangement uses TRBV20-1 and TRBJ2-7, with D tentatively TRBD2 (6 bases). Germline CDR1 is DFQATT and CDR2 is SNEGSKA (reference sequence). The CDR3 has 13 residues. V was pared by 6 bases and J by 0 bases, with 12 bases between. Here the CDR3 DNA reads TGCAGTGCCGGGACTTTCCCCTCCTACGAGCAGTACTTC. It specifies CSAGTFPSYEQYF.

V is TRBV25-1 and J is TRBJ2-7; 9 bases are shared with TRBD1. The J segment lost 0 bases and the V segment lost 4 bases, leaving 7 bases of the junction unmatched. The CDR3 runs to 16 residues. Germline V CDR1 and CDR2: MGHDK, SYGVNS. For the CDR3, the DNA is TGTGCCAGCAGTGGTACCGGGACAGGGATCTCCTACGAGCAGTACTTC. Encoded protein: CASSGTGTGISYEQYF.

The chain carries TRBV29-1 and TRBJ2-7, with 10 bases lining up with TRBD2. Germline V gene data show CDR1 as SQVTM and CDR2 as ANQGSEA. This CDR3 is built from 14 residues. V shed 5 bases, J shed 4 bases, and the junction held 8 bases outside the gene matches. For the CDR3, the DNA is TGCAGCGTTTGCCCGGGACTAGCGACATACGAGCAGTACTTC. It codes for CSVCPGLATYEQYF.

This clonotype was observed a few times. This chain connects TRBV7-6 to TRBJ2-1; 7 bases match TRBD2. J lost 5 bases, V lost 4 bases, and 14 bases had no gene match. The V gene's germline CDR1 is SGHVS and CDR2 FNYEAQ. The CDR3 totals 17 residues. CDR3 protein: CASSWDLAGKTDNEQFF. Here the CDR3 DNA reads TGTGCCAGCAGCTGGGACTTAGCGGGTAAAACCGACAATGAGCAGTTCTTC.